Below, 20 T cell receptor beta chains from the same sample are listed, as sequenced in a study of T-cell reconstitution after alpha-beta-depleted transplantation in children (dated by TCRdb to 2015 to 2016). The treatment or condition label, read with the paper, signifies: allogeneic hematopoietic cell transplantation with graft depleted of TCRalphabeta T cells and CD19 B cells. The protocol used for the library was PCR. TCRdb lists the instrument as Illumina HiSeq 2500. TCR libraries were prepared with molecular barcoding, using unique molecular identifiers to normalize TCRbeta repertoire quantification. The public reads were reanalyzed by TCRdb: fastp trimming at Q25, MiXCR alignment, in-frame beta chains only. Each CDR3 protein appears once, grouped with its most common genes and DNA. In all, the sample holds hundreds of thousands of distinct CDR3 sequences, and around 14% of those were seen once. Together, the top ten hold 0.79% of the sample.

The sample here was PBMCs, taken before TCRalphabeta/CD19-depleted stem cell transplant. The receptors were sampled from a girl aged 2 to 9 with congenital amegakaryocytic thrombocytopenia, due to receive a stem cell transplant.

A word on this clonotype: Given a much more abundant clone one base away, this may be a read error. CDR3 sequence reads: CASNSGGASYGFTF. CDR3 DNA: TGCGCCAGCAACAGCGGGGGAGCCTCCTATGGCTTCACCTTC. The genes are TRBV5-1 and TRBJ1-2; perhaps TRBD1 as D (5 bases). The length of the CDR3 is 14 residues. Germline CDR1 reads SGHRS; CDR2 reads YFSETQ.

This clonotype was picked up a small number of times. The chain couples TRBV7-9 to TRBJ1-1; tentative D call: TRBD1 (5 bases). Per germline, CDR1 SEHNR and CDR2 FQNEAQ (reference sequence). Trimming stripped 4 bases from V and 0 bases from J, with 15 bases between. The CDR3 extends over 16 amino acids. The CDR3 DNA reads as TGTGCCAGCAGCTCTCTACCGGGCAGGGTGAACACTGAAGCTTTCTTT. Its protein product is CASSSLPGRVNTEAFF.

The sample holds many counts of this clonotype. The V and J genes are TRBV4-1 and TRBJ1-2; TRBD1 aligns across 7 bases. There are 15 residues in the CDR3. V gave up 5 bases and J gave up 5 bases; unmatched junction bases: 11. Per the germline V gene, CDR1 is MGHRA and CDR2 is YSYEKL. This CDR3 reads CASSTRQGEGYGYTF. The CDR3 DNA is TGCGCCAGCAGCACGCGACAGGGTGAGGGTTATGGCTACACCTTC.

In its sample, this clonotype was seen a few times. The chain links TRBV7-8 to TRBJ2-7, with 9 bases aligning to TRBD1. V shed 0 bases, J shed 3 bases, and the junction held 6 bases outside the gene matches. Germline assignment: CDR1 SGHVS and CDR2 FQNEAQ. The CDR3 has 16 amino acids. The CDR3 loop is CASSLADRGTNYEQYF. The CDR3 nucleotides read TGTGCCAGCAGCTTAGCGGACAGGGGTACGAACTACGAGCAGTACTTC.

In this sample, this clonotype turned up a few times. This rearrangement joins TRBV30 to TRBJ2-1; D remains ambiguous. The CDR3 covers 14 residues. Germline loops: CDR1 GTSNPN, CDR2 SVGIG (reference sequence). Trimming stripped 2 bases from V and 4 bases from J, with 12 bases between. The CDR3 DNA sequence: TGTGCCTGGAGTCCCTCGGCGAAATACAATGAGCAGTTCTTC. Translation: CAWSPSAKYNEQFF.

Many counts were recorded for this clonotype. This chain uses TRBV20-1 with TRBJ2-4; no firm D call. The length of the CDR3 is 13 residues. Trimming took 3 bases from V and 5 from J, leaving 11 bases between them. Germline V CDR1 and CDR2: DFQATT, SNEGSKA (reference sequence). This CDR3 reads CSASVGNQNIQYF. CDR3 DNA sequence: TGCAGTGCTAGCGTGGGGAACCAAAACATTCAGTACTTC.

A few counts support this clonotype. This chain links TRBV27 with TRBJ1-5, with a possible D match to TRBD1 (6 bases). CDR3 length: 15 residues. V was clipped by 2 bases and J by 0 bases, with 8 bases between them. The germline gives CDR1 MNHEY, CDR2 SMNVEV (reference sequence). The CDR3 region has the DNA TGTGCCAGCAGTTTAAGGGGGTATAGCAATCAGCCCCAGCATTTT. Translating gives CASSLRGYSNQPQHF.

The chain uses TRBV7-8 and TRBJ1-1; a possible D gene is TRBD1 (6 bases). V was trimmed by 3 bases and J by 1 base, leaving 9 bases between them. The germline V gene has CDR1 SGHVS and CDR2 FQNEAQ. This CDR3 spans 14 amino acids. The CDR3 DNA sequence: TGTGCCAGCAGCTTGTGGGGGCGGAACACTGAAGCTTTCTTT. Residues: CASSLWGRNTEAFF.

The gene calls are TRBV12-5 and TRBJ2-7; 7 nucleotides line up with TRBD1. V was pared by 3 bases and J by 3 bases, with 11 bases of the junction left unmatched. CDR1 is LGHNT and CDR2 is FRNRAP in the germline V gene. There are 16 residues in the CDR3. The CDR3 nucleotides read TGTGCTAGTGGTTTTCCCGGGACAGTTTCCTACTACGAGCAGTACTTC. As protein: CASGFPGTVSYYEQYF. Together with reference TRBV12-5 and TRBJ2-7, the CDR3 gives the full variable domain: DARVTQTPRHKVTEMGQEVTMRCQPILGHNTVFWYRQTMMQGLELLAYFRNRAPLDDSGMPKDRFSAEMPDATLATLKIQPSEPRDSAVYFCASGFPGTVSYYEQYFGPGTRLTVT.

This clonotype was seen a few times. The chain recombines TRBV4-1 with TRBJ2-7; tentatively, D is TRBD2 (5 bases). The V gene's germline CDR1 is MGHRA and CDR2 YSYEKL. The CDR3 totals 13 residues. The ends were cut back, 4 bases at V and 5 bases at J, with 12 bases in the middle. CDR3 bases: TGCGCCAGCAGCCCCGTCGGGATCAACGAGCAGTACTTC. Amino acid sequence: CASSPVGINEQYF.

This clonotype was counted between two and nine times. The chain recombines TRBV27 with TRBJ2-1, with TRBD1 matching 9 bases. Germline V gene data show CDR1 as MNHEY and CDR2 as SMNVEV (reference sequence). V was clipped by 3 bases and J by 2 bases; unmatched bases: 8. The CDR3 has 17 residues. DNA of the CDR3: TGTGCCAGCAGTTTCCTGACCGGGACAGGGACCTACAATGAGCAGTTCTTC. Its protein is CASSFLTGTGTYNEQFF.

This clonotype was counted many times. The chain joins TRBV5-1 to TRBJ1-2; D is unresolved. V was cut by 2 bases and J by 2 bases, with 4 bases left in between. Germline V lookup: CDR1 SGHRS, CDR2 YFSETQ. The CDR3 totals 12 residues. The CDR3 sequence is CASSLENYGYTF. The CDR3 DNA reads TGCGCCAGCAGCTTAGAGAACTATGGCTACACCTTC.

A remark on this clonotype: Germline and junction disagree at one end, which may indicate a read error. The chain carries TRBV7-9 and TRBJ2-1; weak D call: TRBD2 (5 bases). The CDR3 spans 10 residues. CDR1 is SEHNR and CDR2 is FQNEAQ in the germline V gene (reference sequence). CDR3: CASSLVPRGF. Here the CDR3 DNA reads TGTGCCAGCAGCTTAGTCCCCCGGGGTTTC.

This clonotype was seen only a few times. This sequence joins TRBV6-4 and TRBJ2-1, with 9 bases aligning to TRBD2. This CDR3 comprises 13 residues. V trimming: 7 bases; J trimming: 9 bases; junction bases outside the gene matches: 7. Germline V gene lookup returns CDR1 MRHNA and CDR2 SNTAGT. The chain's CDR3 is CASTYSGRVEQFF. CDR3 DNA sequence: TGTGCCAGCACCTATAGCGGGAGAGTTGAGCAGTTCTTC.

V is TRBV30 and J is TRBJ1-2; 7 bases agree with TRBD1. The CDR3 consists of 15 residues. From germline, CDR1 is GTSNPN and CDR2 SVGIG (reference sequence). V shed 3 bases and J 8 bases; nucleotides not matched to a gene: 15. Here the CDR3 DNA reads TGTGCCTGGAGACCCGCTAAAGCCCGACAGGGCGGCTACACCTTC. This codes for CAWRPAKARQGGYTF.

This clonotype has ten or more counts. This chain's CDR3 is CAIRRGAYTEAFF. The CDR3 bases are TGTGCCATCAGGCGCGGGGCGTACACTGAAGCTTTCTTT. The chain combines TRBV10-3 with TRBJ1-1; TRBD1 is a possible D gene (5 bases). The length of the CDR3 is 13 residues. The germline CDR1 and CDR2 sequences are ENHRY and SYGVKD. The germline V and J ends were trimmed by 6 bases and 3 bases, with 11 bases remaining between them.

The chain joins TRBV6-1 to TRBJ1-1; D ambiguous. The V and J ends lost 4 bases and 8 bases respectively, with 8 bases between them. There are 11 residues in the CDR3. Germline CDR1 and CDR2: MNHNS and SASEGT. CDR3 nucleotides: TGTGCCAGCAGTGTCACAGAAGAAGCTTTCTTT. As protein: CASSVTEEAFF.

This clonotype was seen a handful of times. The genes are TRBV10-3 and TRBJ2-7; weak D call: TRBD2 (6 bases). CDR1 ENHRY and CDR2 SYGVKD come from the germline V gene. V was shortened by 8 bases and J by 6 bases, with 17 bases between the two germline ends. The CDR3 extends over 13 amino acids. The CDR3 loop reads CAILGGVSSEQYF. Written as DNA, the CDR3 is TGTGCCATCCTCGGGGGAGTTAGCTCCGAGCAGTACTTC.

This clonotype has ten or more counts. V and J are TRBV28 and TRBJ1-5, with D possibly being TRBD1 (5 bases). Germline V gene lookup returns CDR1 MDHEN and CDR2 SYDVKM. CDR3 length: 13 residues. V gave up 3 bases and J gave up 9 bases, with 12 bases separating them. In DNA form, the CDR3 reads TGTGCCAGCAGTTTTAGGGGACCATGGCCCCAGCATTTT. It translates to CASSFRGPWPQHF. The full variable domain, its missing parts supplied by reference TRBV28 and TRBJ1-5, is DVKVTQSSRYLVKRTGEKVFLECVQDMDHENMFWYRQDPGLGLRLIYFSYDVKMKEKGDIPEGYSVSREKKERFSLILESASTNQTSMYLCASSFRGPWPQHFGDGTRLSIL.

The rearrangement uses TRBV20-1 and TRBJ2-7, with D possibly matching TRBD1 (6 bases). The germline V gene has CDR1 DFQATT and CDR2 SNEGSKA (reference sequence). The CDR3 runs to 12 residues. Trimming removed 6 bases at V and 3 bases at J, with 12 bases between. Here the CDR3 DNA reads TGCAGTGCGCGAATACAGGGCTACGAGCAGTACTTC. Its translation is CSARIQGYEQYF.